Listed below are T cell receptor beta chains from one sample, sequenced in a study of blood T cell repertoires in COVID-19. The protocol was immunoSEQ multiplex PCR, while the TCRdb copy is restricted to in-frame clones and leaves out a portion. The sample records roughly 100,000 clones, around nine tenths being singletons. Sequencing was done on a sample of peripheral blood. These receptors originate from a man between 50 and 59 years old with acute or convalescent COVID-19. The CDR3 runs from the conserved cysteine through the conserved F or W. The D gene is left open where the match is weak. Not all rows give a size; the values are once, few, many and, for expanded clones, a class.

TRBV6-5	NA	TRBD1	TRBJ1-2	CASRGQGAVGYTF	TGTGCCAGCAGGGGACAGGGGGCCGTGGGCTACACCTTC
TRBV12-3/TRBV12-4	NA	NA	TRBJ2-2	CASSLKGSGELFF	TGTGCCAGCAGTTTGAAGGGGTCCGGGGAGCTGTTTTTT
TRBV21-1	NA	NA	TRBJ1-3	CLGKRQGAGGNTIYF	TGCCTGGGAAAACGACAGGGGGCGGGCGGAAACACCATATATTTT
TRBV19	NA	NA	TRBJ1-4	CASSINRAANEKLFF	TGTGCCAGTAGTATCAACAGGGCGGCTAATGAAAAACTGTTTTTT
TRBV6-5	NA	TRBD1	TRBJ1-6	CASSPGQINSPLHF	TGTGCCAGCAGCCCGGGACAGATTAATTCACCCCTCCACTTT
TRBV5-1	NA	NA	TRBJ2-7	CASSQDSVSYEQYF	TGCGCCAGCAGCCAAGACAGCGTCTCCTACGAGCAGTACTTC
TRBV11-3	few	NA	TRBJ1-1	CASSLVGALTEAFF	TGTGCCAGCAGCTTAGTGGGGGCGCTGACTGAAGCTTTCTTT
TRBV2	NA	TRBD2	TRBJ2-1	CASKRGAGVINEQFF	TGTGCCAGCAAACGGGGCGCGGGGGTTATCAATGAGCAGTTCTTC
TRBV20-1	NA	NA	TRBJ2-7	CSASGQYEQYF	TGCAGTGCTAGCGGACAGTACGAGCAGTACTTC
TRBV29-1	NA	NA	TRBJ1-5	CSVVFGQLNQPQHF	TGCAGCGTTGTGTTTGGACAGTTAAATCAGCCCCAGCATTTT
TRBV27	NA	TRBD2	TRBJ2-5	CASSPRGLAEGLLETQYF	TGTGCCAGCAGTCCCCGTGGGCTAGCGGAAGGGCTCTTAGAGACCCAGTACTTC
TRBV4-2	once	TRBD2	TRBJ2-5	CASSQALAGGETQYF	TGTGCCAGCAGCCAAGCGCTAGCGGGAGGTGAGACCCAGTACTTC
TRBV2	NA	NA	TRBJ2-7	CASSEGPRYPYEQYF	TGTGCCAGCAGTGAGGGGCCTAGATACCCCTACGAGCAGTACTTC
TRBV7-9	NA	TRBD1	TRBJ1-6	CASSYRGNSPLHF	TGTGCCAGCAGCTACAGGGGAAATTCACCCCTCCACTTT
TRBV5-5	NA	TRBD1	TRBJ1-2	CASSRQGLFYGYTF	TGTGCCAGCAGCCGACAGGGCCTCTTCTATGGCTACACCTTC
TRBV11-2	NA	TRBD1	TRBJ2-2	CASSLGTGAIRELFF	TGTGCCAGCAGCTTAGGAACAGGGGCTATTCGGGAGCTGTTTTTT
TRBV7-8	NA	TRBD1	TRBJ2-6	CASSLSTGVGANVLTF	TGTGCCAGCAGCTTATCGACAGGGGTTGGGGCCAACGTCCTGACTTTC
TRBV7-6	NA	TRBD1	TRBJ1-2	CASSPRTGWGYGYTF	TGTGCCAGCAGCCCAAGGACAGGGTGGGGCTATGGCTACACCTTC
TRBV10-3	NA	TRBD2	TRBJ2-1	CAISEPRLALNEQFF	TGTGCCATCAGTGAACCGCGACTAGCGCTCAATGAGCAGTTCTTC
TRBV7-9	once	NA	TRBJ2-7	CASSFSSDYEQYF	TGTGCCAGCAGCTTCAGTAGCGACTACGAGCAGTACTTC
TRBV18	NA	NA	TRBJ2-7	CASSPVAAGISYEQYF	TGTGCCAGCTCACCAGTAGCCGCGGGGATCTCCTACGAGCAGTACTTC
TRBV5-6	NA	NA	TRBJ1-2	CASRGLGGGYTF	TGTGCCAGCAGGGGACTCGGGGGTGGCTACACCTTC
TRBV6-5	NA	TRBD1	TRBJ1-6	CASSRQGGNSPLHF	TGTGCCAGCAGTCGACAGGGGGGTAATTCACCCCTCCACTTT
TRBV2	NA	NA	TRBJ2-7	CASSEAASVSYEQYF	TGTGCCAGCAGTGAAGCGGCTAGCGTATCCTACGAGCAGTACTTC
TRBV10-3	few	NA	TRBJ1-1	CATSGTGKKDTEAFF	TGTGCCACCAGTGGTACAGGGAAGAAGGACACTGAAGCTTTCTTT
TRBV5-1	NA	NA	TRBJ2-1	CASSLTGNEQFF	TGCGCCAGCAGCTTGACAGGCAATGAGCAGTTCTTC
TRBV5-1	once	NA	TRBJ2-1	CASSFGFLMDEQFF	TGCGCCAGCAGCTTTGGCTTCCTGATGGATGAGCAGTTCTTC
TRBV9	NA	NA	TRBJ1-5	CASSGDFRQPQHF	TGTGCCAGCAGCGGGGACTTTAGGCAGCCCCAGCATTTT
TRBV5-6	NA	NA	TRBJ2-7	CASSEVGGSSYEQYF	TGTGCCAGCAGCGAGGTCGGTGGCAGCTCCTACGAGCAGTACTTC
TRBV6-2/TRBV6-3	NA	NA	TRBJ1-1	CASSQLMTAEAFF	TGTGCCAGCAGTCAACTAATGACAGCCGAAGCTTTCTTT
TRBV4-1	once	NA	TRBJ2-1	CASRVDITDIYNEQFF	TGCGCCAGCAGGGTGGATATTACGGACATATACAATGAGCAGTTCTTC
TRBV11-2	few	NA	TRBJ2-1	CASSLVGLDNEQFF	TGTGCCAGCAGCTTAGTCGGACTTGACAATGAGCAGTTCTTC
TRBV24-1	NA	NA	TRBJ1-1	CATSGGERNTEAFF	TGTGCCACCAGTGGCGGGGAACGAAACACTGAAGCTTTCTTT
TRBV7-8	NA	NA	TRBJ2-1	CASSSRDIYNEQFF	TGTGCCAGCAGCTCCCGGGACATTTACAATGAGCAGTTCTTC
TRBV7-8	NA	TRBD2	TRBJ2-5	CASSLGTAGQETQYF	TGTGCCAGCAGCTTAGGAACAGCGGGGCAAGAGACCCAGTACTTC
TRBV28	once	NA	TRBJ2-1	CASSPQRDINNEQFF	TGTGCCAGCAGTCCACAGCGGGACATCAACAATGAGCAGTTCTTC
TRBV2	NA	NA	TRBJ2-3	CASSELEGRGDTQYF	TGTGCCAGCAGTGAACTGGAAGGGAGAGGAGATACGCAGTATTTT
TRBV29-1	NA	TRBD2	TRBJ2-2	CSVFRGAGELFF	TGCAGCGTTTTTCGGGGGGCCGGGGAGCTGTTTTTT
TRBV9	NA	NA	TRBJ1-5	CASSVAAGEGLGSQHF	TGTGCCAGCAGCGTAGCCGCAGGGGAGGGTTTAGGCTCCCAGCATTTT
TRBV5-1	NA	TRBD2	TRBJ2-1	CASSFGPAGVDEQFF	TGCGCCAGCAGCTTCGGTCCAGCGGGAGTGGATGAGCAGTTCTTC
TRBV29-1	NA	NA	TRBJ1-2	CSVEHRLARGYTF	TGCAGCGTTGAACACAGGCTCGCCAGAGGCTACACCTTC
TRBV29-1	NA	NA	TRBJ1-1	CSVEGGTFPPKAFF	TGCAGCGTTGAAGGCGGGACTTTCCCGCCGAAAGCTTTCTTT
TRBV28	NA	TRBD1	TRBJ2-1	CASSPWTGLGSSYNEQFF	TGTGCCAGCAGTCCCTGGACAGGTCTAGGGAGCTCCTACAATGAGCAGTTCTTC
TRBV25-1	NA	TRBD2	TRBJ2-2	CASSEWGGGGNGELFF	TGTGCCAGCAGTGAATGGGGCGGGGGAGGAAACGGGGAGCTGTTTTTT
TRBV3-1/TRBV3-2	once	NA	TRBJ2-6	CASSHIAGANVLTF	TGTGCCAGCAGCCACATAGCTGGGGCCAACGTCCTGACTTTC
TRBV10-3	NA	TRBD1	TRBJ2-7	CAISGDRRNEQYF	TGTGCCATCAGTGGGGACAGGAGGAACGAGCAGTACTTC
TRBV6-5	NA	NA	TRBJ2-1	CASRSSYNEQFF	TGTGCCAGCAGGAGCTCCTACAATGAGCAGTTCTTC
TRBV3-1/TRBV3-2	NA	NA	TRBJ2-7	CASSQGSWDEQYF	TGTGCCAGCAGCCAAGGGAGTTGGGACGAGCAGTACTTC
TRBV6-5	NA	NA	TRBJ1-1	CASRGRTLGNTEAFF	TGTGCCAGCAGGGGGAGGACACTCGGGAACACTGAAGCTTTCTTT
TRBV4-1	NA	TRBD1	TRBJ1-1	CASSQEDRGRGTEAFF	TGCGCCAGCAGCCAAGAGGACAGGGGTAGGGGGACTGAAGCTTTCTTT